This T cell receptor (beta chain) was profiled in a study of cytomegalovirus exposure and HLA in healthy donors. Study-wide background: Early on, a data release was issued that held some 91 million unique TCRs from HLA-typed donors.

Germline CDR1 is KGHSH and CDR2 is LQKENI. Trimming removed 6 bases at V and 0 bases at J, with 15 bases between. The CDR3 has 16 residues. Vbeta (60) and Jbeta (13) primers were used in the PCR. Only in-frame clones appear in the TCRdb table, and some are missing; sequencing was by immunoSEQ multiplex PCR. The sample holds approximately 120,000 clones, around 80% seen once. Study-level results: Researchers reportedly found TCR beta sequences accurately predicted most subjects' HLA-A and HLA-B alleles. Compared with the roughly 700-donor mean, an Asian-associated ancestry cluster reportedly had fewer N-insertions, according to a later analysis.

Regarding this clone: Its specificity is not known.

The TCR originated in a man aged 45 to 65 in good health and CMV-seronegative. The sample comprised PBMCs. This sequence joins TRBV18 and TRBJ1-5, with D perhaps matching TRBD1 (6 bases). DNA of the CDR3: TGTGCCAGCTCTGAGGGGGTTCAGGCTAGCAATCAGCCCCAGCATTTT. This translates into CASSEGVQASNQPQHF.